This T cell receptor (beta chain) is from a study of cytomegalovirus exposure and HLA in healthy donors. Findings and limits, study-wide: Rare TCR sequences dominated, though some public TCRs recurred in many donors. Later analysis placed DRB1 highest and HLA-C lowest in TCR association rates, which differed by HLA locus. A few V segments could not be told apart, such as TRBV6-2 and TRBV6-3, and were left out. An analysis done earlier found most TCR beta V segments productive about 87% or about 30% of the time.

60 Vbeta and 13 Jbeta primers were used in PCR. Here immunoSEQ multiplex PCR was the method, and the copy in TCRdb shows in-frame clones only, minus some. The profile shows approximately 200,000 clones, 70% to 80% of them singletons. On this clone: As yet, its antigen is unknown.

The germline V gene has CDR1 LGHNA and CDR2 YNFKEQ. V gave up 1 base and J gave up 4 bases; unmatched junction bases: 7. The CDR3 is made up of 18 amino acids. The source of this sequence is a girl aged 10 to 17 in good health and CMV-seropositive. V and J are TRBV4-2 and TRBJ2-3, with TRBD2 identical over 14 bases. Sample: PBMCs. In DNA form, the CDR3 reads TGTGCCAGCAGCCAAGGGGACCGACTAGCGGGGGGGTCAGATACGCAGTATTTT. Translated: CASSQGDRLAGGSDTQYF.